This TCR beta chain originates from a study of molecular identifiers for immune sequencing clone quantification. Sorting recovered naive CD8 T cells on a CD8+CD4-CCR7+CD45RA+ profile. TCRdb independently ran MiXCR on the PCR reads; one entry per CDR3 protein. The sample carries 600,000 to 650,000 distinct CDR3 sequences, 20% recorded once. V shed 1 base and J shed 2 bases, with 11 bases lying between them. CDR3 length: 16 amino acids. Germline V gene data show CDR1 as LGHNA and CDR2 as YSLEER. Ten or more counts support this clonotype. The chain is built from TRBV4-3 and TRBJ2-2; D may be TRBD1 (5 bases). Material: naive CD8+ T cells from blood, with Jurkat cell RNA spiked in. Subset in this sample: FACS-sorted CD8+CD4-CCR7+CD45RA+ naive T cells. This TCR was recovered from a human donor in good health. Some libraries in this study had Jurkat cell RNA spiked in. CDR3 amino acids: CASSQVGRVNTGELFF. CDR3 in DNA: TGCGCCAGCAGCCAAGTTGGCAGGGTCAACACCGGGGAGCTGTTTTTT.